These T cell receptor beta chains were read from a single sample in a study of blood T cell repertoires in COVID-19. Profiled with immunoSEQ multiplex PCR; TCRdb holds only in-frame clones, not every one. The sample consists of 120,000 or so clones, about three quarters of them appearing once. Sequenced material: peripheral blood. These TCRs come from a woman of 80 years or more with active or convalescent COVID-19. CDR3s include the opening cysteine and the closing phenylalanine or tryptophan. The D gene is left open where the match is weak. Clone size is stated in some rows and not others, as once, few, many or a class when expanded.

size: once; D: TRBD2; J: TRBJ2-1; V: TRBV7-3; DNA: TGTGCCAGCAGCTTCGGAGTGGGAGGGAACAATGAGCAGTTCTTC; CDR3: CASSFGVGGNNEQFF
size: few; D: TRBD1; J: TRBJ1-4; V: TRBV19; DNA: TGTGCCAGTAGTAAGCACAGGGGGGCTTCGCATGAAAAACTGTTTTTT; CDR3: CASSKHRGASHEKLFF
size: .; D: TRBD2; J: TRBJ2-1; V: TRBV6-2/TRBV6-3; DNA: TGTGCCAGCAGTTACAGGTCTAGCGGGAGCAATGAGCAGTTCTTC; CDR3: CASSYRSSGSNEQFF
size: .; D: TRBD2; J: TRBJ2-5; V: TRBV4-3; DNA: TGCGCCAGCAGCCATAGCGGGAGGGCCCTGGAGACCCAGTACTTC; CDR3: CASSHSGRALETQYF
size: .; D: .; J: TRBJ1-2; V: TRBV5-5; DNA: TGTGCCAGCAGCGGAGATAACTATGGCTACACCTTC; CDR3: CASSGDNYGYTF
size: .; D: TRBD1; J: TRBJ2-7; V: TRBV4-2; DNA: TGTGCCAGCAGCCAAGTTGTGGGGGGACAGGGAACCTACGAGCAGTACTTC; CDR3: CASSQVVGGQGTYEQYF
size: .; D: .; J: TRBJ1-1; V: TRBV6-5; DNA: TGTGCCAGCAGGGAGTACAGGCTGATGAACACTGAAGCTTTCTTT; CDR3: CASREYRLMNTEAFF
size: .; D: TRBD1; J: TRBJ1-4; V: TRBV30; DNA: TGTGCCTGGAGTGTCGGGACAGGGTTCACTAATGAAAAACTGTTTTTT; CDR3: CAWSVGTGFTNEKLFF
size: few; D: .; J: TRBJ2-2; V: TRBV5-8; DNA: TGTGCCAGCAACCCGACCGGGACTCCGAACACCGGGGAGCTGTTTTTT; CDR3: CASNPTGTPNTGELFF
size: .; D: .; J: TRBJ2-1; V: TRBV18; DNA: TGTGCCAGCTCACCAGACCCTAGGCCTACCTACAATGAGCAGTTCTTC; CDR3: CASSPDPRPTYNEQFF
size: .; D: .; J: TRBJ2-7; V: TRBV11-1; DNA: TGTGCCAGCAGCTTCGGGACTCCCTACGAGCAGTACTTC; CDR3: CASSFGTPYEQYF
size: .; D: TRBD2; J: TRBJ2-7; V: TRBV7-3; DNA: TGTGCCAGCAGCTCACAGGGACTAGCTGGGGAGCAGTACTTC; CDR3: CASSSQGLAGEQYF
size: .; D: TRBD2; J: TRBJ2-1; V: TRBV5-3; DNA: TGTGCCAGAAGCAAGGGGACTAGCGGGAGAAAGGCCAATGAGCAGTTCTTC; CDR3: CARSKGTSGRKANEQFF
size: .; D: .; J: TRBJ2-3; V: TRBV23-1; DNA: TGCGCCAGCATCTTGTTTCACAGCCCTTTCACAGATACGCAGTATTTT; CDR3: CASILFHSPFTDTQYF
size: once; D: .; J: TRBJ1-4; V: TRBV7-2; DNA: TGTGCCAGCAGCCAGGGACTCCGCGACGAAAAACTGTTTTTT; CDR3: CASSQGLRDEKLFF
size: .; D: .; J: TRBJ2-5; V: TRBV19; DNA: TGTGCCAGTAGTGTAGGACAGAAAGAGACCCAGTACTTC; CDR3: CASSVGQKETQYF